This TCR beta chain was observed in a study of cytomegalovirus exposure and HLA in healthy donors. PCR used 60 Vbeta primers and 13 Jbeta primers. The table came from immunoSEQ multiplex PCR; TCRdb's copy has only in-frame clones and leaves some out. The table lists around 150,000 clones, approximately 80% of them singletons, with more than 3.5% in the top ten. As for this clone: The germline gene is not matched at one end of the junction; a read error may be the cause.

Germline-derived CDR1 and CDR2 are SEHNR and FQNEAQ (reference sequence). CDR3 size: 12 residues. The clonotype was recovered from a woman aged 40 to 50 in good health and CMV-seropositive. The rearrangement joins TRBV7-9 to TRBJ2-7, with a weak D call TRBD2 (5 bases). Material for sequencing was PBMCs. This chain's CDR3 is CSSRGIGVEQYF. CDR3 DNA sequence: TGTTCCAGCAGAGGTATCGGGGTCGAGCAGTACTTC.